This T cell receptor (beta chain) was identified in a study of cytomegalovirus exposure and HLA in healthy donors. A remark on this clone: Its antigen is unknown.

With 60 Vbeta and 13 Jbeta primers, the PCR was carried out. Assay used: immunoSEQ multiplex PCR; TCRdb lists only in-frame clones, some missing. The sample lists some 110,000 clones, roughly four fifths occurring once. The study, taken as a whole, reports: In all likelihood, a cluster of highly shared sequence variants was a sequencing artifact.

The TCR sequence derives from a woman in her forties or fifties in good health and CMV-seropositive. The sequenced sample consisted of PBMCs.

CDR3 region: CASSLVSGVGGETQYF. DNA of the CDR3: TGTGCCAGCAGTTTAGTCAGCGGGGTGGGTGGGGAGACCCAGTACTTC. The J gene is TRBJ2-5, the V gene TRBV27, with 7 bases identical to TRBD2. Germline V gene data show CDR1 as MNHEY and CDR2 as SMNVEV (reference sequence). The CDR3 extends over 16 amino acids. Germline trimming cut 2 bases from V and 5 bases from J; bases unmatched to any gene: 11.